The rows below give T cell receptor beta chains drawn from one sample of a study of regulatory T cells in long-lasting Graves disease. One entry per CDR3 protein results from TCRdb running MiXCR on the multiplex PCR reads. Of 400,000 to 500,000 distinct CDR3 sequences listed, around 20% are singletons. Sequenced here: peripheral blood mononuclear cells (PBMCs), sampled when the disease was refractory, from a patient treated with antithyroid drugs. These receptors all come from a female donor with Graves disease. The CDR3 runs from the conserved cysteine through the conserved F or W. The D gene is left open where the match is weak. Clone size is not always given. Where it is, it says once, few, many or a class for expanded clones.

v_gene: TRBV6-1; d_gene: TRBD1; abundance: many; j_gene: TRBJ1-2; CDR3aa: CASSPIRDSSNYGYTF; CDR3nt: TGTGCCAGCAGCCCAATCCGGGACAGCTCAAACTATGGCTACACCTTC
v_gene: TRBV12-3/TRBV12-4; d_gene: TRBD1; abundance: -; j_gene: TRBJ2-1; CDR3aa: CASSWDSNEQFF; CDR3nt: TGTGCCAGCAGTTGGGACAGCAATGAGCAGTTCTTC
v_gene: TRBV5-1; d_gene: -; abundance: many; j_gene: TRBJ2-7; CDR3aa: CASSPGTDGTKYEQYF; CDR3nt: TGCGCCAGCAGCCCAGGGACGGACGGGACCAAATACGAGCAGTACTTC
v_gene: TRBV7-3; d_gene: -; abundance: -; j_gene: TRBJ2-1; CDR3aa: CASSLYARRDYNEQFF; CDR3nt: TGTGCCAGCAGCTTATATGCCCGCCGGGATTACAATGAGCAGTTCTTC
v_gene: TRBV7-7; d_gene: -; abundance: -; j_gene: TRBJ1-3; CDR3aa: CAELVRSGNTIYF; CDR3nt: TGTGCCGAACTGGTCCGATCTGGAAACACCATATATTTT
v_gene: TRBV28; d_gene: -; abundance: many; j_gene: TRBJ1-2; CDR3aa: CASTVRGLNYGYTF; CDR3nt: TGTGCCAGCACTGTCCGCGGATTGAACTATGGCTACACCTTC
v_gene: TRBV13; d_gene: -; abundance: many; j_gene: TRBJ2-7; CDR3aa: CASSFQDSYEQYF; CDR3nt: TGTGCCAGCAGCTTTCAGGACTCCTACGAGCAGTACTTC
v_gene: TRBV5-1; d_gene: TRBD2; abundance: few; j_gene: TRBJ2-2; CDR3aa: CASSLVSGRPTGELFF; CDR3nt: TGCGCCAGCAGCTTGGTTAGCGGGAGGCCCACCGGGGAGCTGTTTTTT
v_gene: TRBV15; d_gene: -; abundance: many; j_gene: TRBJ1-1; CDR3aa: CATSLSAQGNTEAFF; CDR3nt: TGTGCCACCAGCCTTTCTGCACAGGGGAACACTGAAGCTTTCTTT
v_gene: TRBV28; d_gene: -; abundance: many; j_gene: TRBJ1-2; CDR3aa: CASSPDFNYGYTF; CDR3nt: TGTGCCAGCAGTCCCGATTTTAACTATGGCTACACCTTC
v_gene: TRBV3-1; d_gene: -; abundance: few; j_gene: TRBJ2-7; CDR3aa: CASSQDRGEQYF; CDR3nt: TGTGCCAGCAGCCAAGATCGTGGAGAGCAGTACTTC
v_gene: TRBV28; d_gene: -; abundance: many; j_gene: TRBJ1-1; CDR3aa: CASSLSGQDSNTEAFF; CDR3nt: TGTGCCAGCAGTTTATCAGGGCAGGACTCGAACACTGAAGCTTTCTTT
v_gene: TRBV18; d_gene: -; abundance: -; j_gene: TRBJ2-3; CDR3aa: CASSPPGRSSTDTQYF; CDR3nt: TGTGCCAGCTCACCACCGGGACGGAGTAGCACAGATACGCAGTATTTT
v_gene: TRBV2; d_gene: TRBD1; abundance: many; j_gene: TRBJ1-6; CDR3aa: CASPGRTGNSPLHF; CDR3nt: TGTGCCAGCCCAGGACGGACAGGCAATTCACCCCTCCACTTT
v_gene: TRBV5-1; d_gene: TRBD2; abundance: -; j_gene: TRBJ2-1; CDR3aa: CASSPGPSGRLYNEQFF; CDR3nt: TGCGCCAGCAGCCCGGGGCCTAGCGGGAGGCTATACAATGAGCAGTTCTTC
v_gene: TRBV29-1; d_gene: TRBD2; abundance: few; j_gene: TRBJ2-7; CDR3aa: CSVRRREDSYEQYF; CDR3nt: TGCAGCGTCCGACGGCGGGAGGACTCCTACGAGCAGTACTTC
v_gene: TRBV7-9; d_gene: -; abundance: -; j_gene: TRBJ2-7; CDR3aa: CASSPTGEFYEQYF; CDR3nt: TGTGCCAGCAGCCCAACTGGGGAGTTCTACGAGCAGTACTTC
v_gene: TRBV7-9; d_gene: TRBD1; abundance: once; j_gene: TRBJ2-1; CDR3aa: CASTDRDRGPSEQFF; CDR3nt: TGTGCCAGCACCGACCGGGACAGGGGGCCTAGTGAGCAGTTCTTC
v_gene: TRBV5-1; d_gene: -; abundance: -; j_gene: TRBJ2-7; CDR3aa: CASSYLGSEGQYF; CDR3nt: TGCGCCAGCAGCTACTTAGGCTCTGAGGGGCAGTACTTC
v_gene: TRBV4-1; d_gene: -; abundance: -; j_gene: TRBJ1-2; CDR3aa: CASSHFRTGNGYTF; CDR3nt: TGCGCCAGCAGCCACTTTAGAACAGGGAATGGCTACACCTTC
v_gene: TRBV18; d_gene: TRBD2; abundance: -; j_gene: TRBJ2-4; CDR3aa: CASSPLGLAGLPAKNIQYF; CDR3nt: TGTGCCAGCTCACCCCTAGGACTAGCGGGCCTGCCTGCCAAAAACATTCAGTACTTC
v_gene: TRBV29-1; d_gene: TRBD1; abundance: -; j_gene: TRBJ2-7; CDR3aa: CSVLQGAEGYEQYF; CDR3nt: TGCAGCGTCCTACAGGGGGCGGAAGGATACGAGCAGTACTTC
v_gene: TRBV7-8; d_gene: -; abundance: -; j_gene: TRBJ2-7; CDR3aa: CASSLYHPGLRAYEQYF; CDR3nt: TGTGCCAGCAGCTTATACCACCCGGGACTGAGAGCCTACGAGCAGTACTTC
v_gene: TRBV7-8; d_gene: -; abundance: many; j_gene: TRBJ2-7; CDR3aa: CASSTSVYEQYF; CDR3nt: TGTGCCAGCAGCACAAGTGTTTACGAGCAGTACTTC
v_gene: TRBV6-2/TRBV6-3; d_gene: TRBD2; abundance: few; j_gene: TRBJ2-3; CDR3aa: CASGLAPDTQYF; CDR3nt: TGTGCCAGCGGACTAGCGCCAGATACGCAGTATTTT
v_gene: TRBV6-1; d_gene: -; abundance: few; j_gene: TRBJ1-5; CDR3aa: CASRDRGQTNQPQHF; CDR3nt: TGTGCCAGCAGGGACCGTGGACAGACAAATCAGCCCCAGCATTTT
v_gene: TRBV28; d_gene: -; abundance: many; j_gene: TRBJ1-2; CDR3aa: CASSLTGLGLSEGYTF; CDR3nt: TGTGCCAGCAGTTTAACCGGACTTGGCCTCTCGGAAGGCTACACCTTC
v_gene: TRBV20-1; d_gene: -; abundance: few; j_gene: TRBJ1-1; CDR3aa: CSAREIGQRNTEALF; CDR3nt: TGCAGTGCTAGAGAAATTGGCCAAAGGAACACTGAAGCTCTCTTT
v_gene: TRBV7-6; d_gene: -; abundance: -; j_gene: TRBJ1-6; CDR3aa: CASSLEGASILHF; CDR3nt: TGTGCCAGCAGCTTAGAGGGCGCGTCCATTCTCCACTTT
v_gene: TRBV6-2/TRBV6-3; d_gene: TRBD2; abundance: many; j_gene: TRBJ2-6; CDR3aa: CASSFGLAGSGANVLTF; CDR3nt: TGTGCCAGCAGTTTCGGACTAGCGGGCTCTGGGGCCAACGTCCTGACTTTC
v_gene: TRBV7-2; d_gene: -; abundance: few; j_gene: TRBJ2-1; CDR3aa: CASSPRVPNEQFF; CDR3nt: TGTGCCAGCAGCCCCAGGGTACCCAATGAGCAGTTCTTC
v_gene: TRBV6-1; d_gene: TRBD1; abundance: -; j_gene: TRBJ1-6; CDR3aa: CASSPTGKEALHF; CDR3nt: TGTGCCAGCAGTCCGACAGGGAAGGAAGCCCTCCACTTT
v_gene: TRBV19; d_gene: -; abundance: -; j_gene: TRBJ2-1; CDR3aa: CASSIEAVGGNEQFF; CDR3nt: TGTGCCAGTAGTATAGAGGCCGTCGGGGGCAATGAGCAGTTCTTC
v_gene: TRBV28; d_gene: -; abundance: few; j_gene: TRBJ2-1; CDR3aa: CASRSRASENNEQFF; CDR3nt: TGTGCCAGCAGGAGTAGGGCTAGCGAGAACAATGAGCAGTTCTTC
v_gene: TRBV29-1; d_gene: -; abundance: many; j_gene: TRBJ2-7; CDR3aa: CSVESVRGRSSYEQYF; CDR3nt: TGCAGCGTTGAATCAGTGCGGGGAAGAAGCTCCTACGAGCAGTACTTC
v_gene: TRBV30; d_gene: -; abundance: few; j_gene: TRBJ1-1; CDR3aa: CAWVRGTEAFF; CDR3nt: TGTGCCTGGGTCCGCGGCACTGAAGCTTTCTTT
v_gene: TRBV6-1; d_gene: -; abundance: -; j_gene: TRBJ2-7; CDR3aa: CASRTMVGVAHEQYF; CDR3nt: TGTGCCAGCAGGACTATGGTTGGCGTAGCCCACGAGCAGTACTTC
v_gene: TRBV28; d_gene: TRBD1; abundance: many; j_gene: TRBJ2-7; CDR3aa: CASSFLQGIHEQYF; CDR3nt: TGTGCCAGCAGTTTCTTACAGGGGATCCACGAGCAGTACTTC
v_gene: TRBV19; d_gene: TRBD1; abundance: few; j_gene: TRBJ2-7; CDR3aa: CASDDLQGYEQYF; CDR3nt: TGTGCCAGTGACGATCTACAGGGGTACGAGCAGTACTTC
v_gene: TRBV10-2; d_gene: -; abundance: -; j_gene: TRBJ2-4; CDR3aa: CASLRDTGFVKNIQYF; CDR3nt: TGCGCCAGCCTCCGGGACACGGGTTTTGTCAAAAACATTCAGTACTTC
v_gene: TRBV12-3/TRBV12-4; d_gene: -; abundance: many; j_gene: TRBJ2-5; CDR3aa: CASSSNEGETQYF; CDR3nt: TGTGCCAGCAGTTCCAACGAGGGGGAGACCCAGTACTTC
v_gene: TRBV7-3; d_gene: -; abundance: few; j_gene: TRBJ2-2; CDR3aa: CASSPTLASTGELFF; CDR3nt: TGTGCCAGCAGTCCTACCTTAGCTTCCACCGGGGAGCTGTTTTTT
v_gene: TRBV19; d_gene: -; abundance: -; j_gene: TRBJ1-1; CDR3aa: CASSISGVNTEAFF; CDR3nt: TGTGCCAGTAGTATCTCGGGAGTCAACACTGAAGCTTTCTTT
v_gene: TRBV30; d_gene: -; abundance: -; j_gene: TRBJ1-5; CDR3aa: CAWSTGDSNQPQHF; CDR3nt: TGTGCCTGGAGTACGGGGGATAGCAATCAGCCCCAGCATTTT
v_gene: TRBV7-2; d_gene: TRBD2; abundance: many; j_gene: TRBJ2-7; CDR3aa: CASSPFPRLAESYEQYF; CDR3nt: TGTGCCAGCAGCCCCTTCCCTCGTCTAGCGGAGTCCTACGAGCAGTACTTC
v_gene: TRBV2; d_gene: -; abundance: many; j_gene: TRBJ1-5; CDR3aa: CASSQDYPLGQPQHF; CDR3nt: TGTGCCAGCAGCCAGGACTACCCCTTGGGTCAGCCCCAGCATTTT
v_gene: TRBV7-9; d_gene: -; abundance: many; j_gene: TRBJ1-1; CDR3aa: CASSPRGTSMNTEAFF; CDR3nt: TGTGCCAGCAGCCCCAGGGGCACCTCTATGAACACTGAAGCTTTCTTT